This T cell receptor (beta chain) is drawn from a study of shared clonotypes between healthy human individuals. Study conclusions and caveats: Only a few donors were included, so the genetic and exposure-history diversity represented was limited. Non-shared clonotypes were found to have lower generation probabilities than the clonotypes that were shared by all four of the sorted-subset donors. Sharing across a handful of donors was seen in around 5.1% of naive CD4 clonotypes.

Germline lookup yields CDR1 KGHSH and CDR2 LQKENI. This CDR3 comprises 15 residues. Trimming removed 0 bases at V and 6 bases at J, with 11 bases between. CD45RO-negative, CCR7-positively selected cells formed the naive CD8 fraction, excluding terminally differentiated effector memory CD45RA+ cells. With regard to this clone: The antigen is not known.

This table comes from immunoSEQ multiplex PCR, and its TCRdb copy is limited to in-frame clones, with some not included. The data show hundreds of thousands of clones, approximately 96% seen once. Sequences were obtained from naive CD8+ T cells sorted from blood. The rearrangement joins TRBV18 to TRBJ2-2; weak D call: TRBD1 (5 bases). This receptor was obtained from a woman aged 25 to 45 in good health. The CDR3 DNA follows: TGTGCCAGCTCACCACCCGACAGAGTTCCCGGGGAGCTGTTTTTT. Translation gives CASSPPDRVPGELFF.